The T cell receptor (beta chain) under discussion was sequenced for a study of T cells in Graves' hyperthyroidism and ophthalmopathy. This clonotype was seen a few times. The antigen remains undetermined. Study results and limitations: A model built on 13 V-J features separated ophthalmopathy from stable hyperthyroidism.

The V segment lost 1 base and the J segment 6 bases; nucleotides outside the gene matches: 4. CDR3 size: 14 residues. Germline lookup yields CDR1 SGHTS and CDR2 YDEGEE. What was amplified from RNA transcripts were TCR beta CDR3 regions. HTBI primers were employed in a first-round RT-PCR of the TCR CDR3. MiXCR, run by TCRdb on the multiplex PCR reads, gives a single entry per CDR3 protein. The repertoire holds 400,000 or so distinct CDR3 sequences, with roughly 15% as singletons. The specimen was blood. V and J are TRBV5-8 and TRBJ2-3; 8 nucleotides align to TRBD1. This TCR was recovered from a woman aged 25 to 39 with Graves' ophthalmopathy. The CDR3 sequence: CASSLYRGSDTQYF. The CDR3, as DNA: TGTGCCAGCAGCTTGTACAGGGGGTCGGATACGCAGTATTTT. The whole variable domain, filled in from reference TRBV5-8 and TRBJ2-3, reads EAGVTQSPTHLIKTRGQQATLRCSPISGHTSVYWYQQALGLGLQFLLWYDEGEERNRGNFPPRFSGRQFPNYSSELNVNALELEDSALYLCASSLYRGSDTQYFGPGTRLTVL.